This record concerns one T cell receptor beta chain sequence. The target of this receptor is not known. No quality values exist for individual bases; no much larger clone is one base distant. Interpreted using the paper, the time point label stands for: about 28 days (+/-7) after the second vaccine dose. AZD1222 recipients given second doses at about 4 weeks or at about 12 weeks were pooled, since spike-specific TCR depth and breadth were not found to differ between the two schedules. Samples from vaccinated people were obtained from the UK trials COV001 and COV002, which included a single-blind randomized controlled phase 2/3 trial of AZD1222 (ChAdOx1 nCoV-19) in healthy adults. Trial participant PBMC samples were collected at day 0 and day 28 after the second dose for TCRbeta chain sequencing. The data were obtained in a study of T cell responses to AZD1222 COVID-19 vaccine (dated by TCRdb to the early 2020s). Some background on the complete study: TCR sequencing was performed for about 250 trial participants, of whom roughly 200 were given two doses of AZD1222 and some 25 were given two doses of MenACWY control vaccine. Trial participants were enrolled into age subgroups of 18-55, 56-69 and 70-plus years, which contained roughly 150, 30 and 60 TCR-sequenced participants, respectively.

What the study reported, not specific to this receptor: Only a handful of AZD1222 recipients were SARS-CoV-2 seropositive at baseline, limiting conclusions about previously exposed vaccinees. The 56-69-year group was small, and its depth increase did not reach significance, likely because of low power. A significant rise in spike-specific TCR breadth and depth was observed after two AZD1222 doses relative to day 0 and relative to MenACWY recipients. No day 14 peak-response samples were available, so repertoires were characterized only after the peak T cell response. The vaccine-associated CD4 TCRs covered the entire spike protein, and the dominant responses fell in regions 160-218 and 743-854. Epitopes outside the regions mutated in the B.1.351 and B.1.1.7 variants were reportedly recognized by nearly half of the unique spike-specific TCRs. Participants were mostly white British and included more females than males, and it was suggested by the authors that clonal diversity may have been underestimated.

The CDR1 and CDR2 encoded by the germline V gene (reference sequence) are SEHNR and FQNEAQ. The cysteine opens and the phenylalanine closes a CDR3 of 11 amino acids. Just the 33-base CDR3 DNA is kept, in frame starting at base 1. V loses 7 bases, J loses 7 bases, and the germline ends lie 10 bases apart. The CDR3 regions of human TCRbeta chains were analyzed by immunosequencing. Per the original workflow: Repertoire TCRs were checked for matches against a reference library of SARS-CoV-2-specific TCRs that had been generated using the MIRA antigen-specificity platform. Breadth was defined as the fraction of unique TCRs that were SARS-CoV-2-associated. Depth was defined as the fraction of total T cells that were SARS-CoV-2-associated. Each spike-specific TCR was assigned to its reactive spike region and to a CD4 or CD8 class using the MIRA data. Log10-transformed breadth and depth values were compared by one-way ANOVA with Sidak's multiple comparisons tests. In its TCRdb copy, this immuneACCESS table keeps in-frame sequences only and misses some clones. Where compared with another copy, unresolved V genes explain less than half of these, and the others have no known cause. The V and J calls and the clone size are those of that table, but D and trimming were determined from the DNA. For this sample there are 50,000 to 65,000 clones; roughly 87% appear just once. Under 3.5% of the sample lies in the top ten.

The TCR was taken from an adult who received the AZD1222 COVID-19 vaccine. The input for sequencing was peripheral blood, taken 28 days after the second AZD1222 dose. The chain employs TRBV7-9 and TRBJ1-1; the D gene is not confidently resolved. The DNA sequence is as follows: TGTGCCAGCACTCCCGCAGATGAAGCTTTCTTT. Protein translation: CASTPADEAFF.